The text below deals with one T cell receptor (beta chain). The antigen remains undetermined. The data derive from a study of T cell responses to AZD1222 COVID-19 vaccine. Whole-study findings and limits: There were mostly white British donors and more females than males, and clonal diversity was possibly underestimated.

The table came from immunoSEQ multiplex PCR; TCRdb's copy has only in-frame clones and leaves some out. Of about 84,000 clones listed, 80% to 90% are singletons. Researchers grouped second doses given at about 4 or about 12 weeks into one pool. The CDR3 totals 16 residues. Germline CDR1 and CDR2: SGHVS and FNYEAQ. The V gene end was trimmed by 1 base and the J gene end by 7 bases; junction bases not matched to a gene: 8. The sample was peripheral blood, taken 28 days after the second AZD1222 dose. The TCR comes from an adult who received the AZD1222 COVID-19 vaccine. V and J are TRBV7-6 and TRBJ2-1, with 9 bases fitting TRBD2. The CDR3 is CASSLVARGGSNEQFF. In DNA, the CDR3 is TGTGCCAGCAGCTTAGTTGCGCGGGGGGGCTCTAATGAGCAGTTCTTC.